The clone carrying this TCR beta chain came up many times. Its specificity is unknown. V shed 2 bases, J shed 5 bases, and the junction held 8 bases outside the gene matches. The V gene's germline CDR1 is DFQATT and CDR2 SNEGSKA (reference sequence). This CDR3 comprises 15 residues. These data come from a study of metastatic and nonmetastatic thyroid tumors. Across the whole study: Repertoire comparisons spanned blood and tumor or nodule tissue from malignant and benign thyroid patients. General study results and limits: Patients with malignant thyroid tumors reportedly had significantly higher TCR beta diversity than those with benign nodules, in blood and tumor.

Thyroid surgery was preceded by no treatment in any patient. As handled by the study authors: In papillary thyroid cancer, a distant-metastasis classifier was built using CDR3 differences across clinicopathological groups. TCRdb re-processed the PCR reads through MiXCR. These V and J calls are TCRdb output, not the study's own analysis. Counted here are about 40,000 clones, about an eighth occurring once; the ten biggest clones make up around 21%. Sequenced material: blood. This clonotype was sampled from a female donor with papillary thyroid cancer or a benign thyroid nodule (not recorded which). Some clones in this sample may be carry-over from other donors' samples. The chain carries TRBV20-1 and TRBJ2-1; 8 bases line up with TRBD2. The CDR3 bases are TGCAGTGCTAGATCCGGGACTAGGGTGGACAATGAGCAGTTCTTC. Protein: CSARSGTRVDNEQFF.